The present entry profiles one TCR beta chain with its context. Its cognate antigen is unknown. The data were taken from a study of T cell responses to AZD1222 COVID-19 vaccine. Study-wide findings and caveats: Regions left unmutated in variants are reportedly the target of nearly half of spike-specific TCRs.

The assay was immunoSEQ multiplex PCR, and TCRdb's table has in-frame clones only and misses some. The sample has 100,000 to 150,000 clones; about 89% are singletons. This clonotype originated in an adult in good health. Sequences were derived from peripheral blood, sampled on day 0 of AZD1222 vaccination.

As DNA, the CDR3 is TGCAGCGGCGCCGGTCAGGGAGACAGTCCCTACGAGCAGTACTTC. Amino acid sequence: CSGAGQGDSPYEQYF. This rearrangement joins TRBV29-1 to TRBJ2-7, with D perhaps matching TRBD1 or TRBD2 (5 bases each). The CDR3 totals 15 residues. The germline V gene has CDR1 SQVTM and CDR2 ANQGSEA. Trimming pared 7 bases from V and 2 bases from J, leaving 21 bases between.